The entry below gives a single T cell receptor (beta chain) sequence along with its context. In the original workflow: Amplification of reference gene primers was used by the study to estimate nucleated cell counts. Libraries were prepared by immunoSEQ multiplex PCR; TCRdb keeps only in-frame clonotypes and omits some of them. Clonal size and the V and J genes are those of that table, whereas D and trimming came from the DNA. Of approximately 290,000 clones listed, roughly nine tenths are singletons. This sample was taken from a study of blood T cell repertoires in COVID-19. Across the study: Spain, Italy and the United States supplied samples that represented acute and convalescent COVID-19. Sample material is recorded as cDNA or gDNA derived from T cells, B-cell-depleted T cells, or PBMCs.

CDR1 SGHTA and CDR2 FQGNSA come from the germline V gene. This CDR3 contains 14 residues. Trimming pared 5 bases from V and 7 bases from J, leaving 18 bases between. The Seattle patients joined while their infection was active and were tracked longitudinally afterward. The chain recombines TRBV7-2 with TRBJ2-7; possible D gene TRBD1, 6 bases. This receptor was taken from a woman in her 30s with COVID-19, enrolled during active disease. The sample comprised peripheral blood. CDR3 nucleotides: TGTGCCAGCAGCGCGACAGGACCGACGAGGGAGCAGTACTTC. It is translated as CASSATGPTREQYF.